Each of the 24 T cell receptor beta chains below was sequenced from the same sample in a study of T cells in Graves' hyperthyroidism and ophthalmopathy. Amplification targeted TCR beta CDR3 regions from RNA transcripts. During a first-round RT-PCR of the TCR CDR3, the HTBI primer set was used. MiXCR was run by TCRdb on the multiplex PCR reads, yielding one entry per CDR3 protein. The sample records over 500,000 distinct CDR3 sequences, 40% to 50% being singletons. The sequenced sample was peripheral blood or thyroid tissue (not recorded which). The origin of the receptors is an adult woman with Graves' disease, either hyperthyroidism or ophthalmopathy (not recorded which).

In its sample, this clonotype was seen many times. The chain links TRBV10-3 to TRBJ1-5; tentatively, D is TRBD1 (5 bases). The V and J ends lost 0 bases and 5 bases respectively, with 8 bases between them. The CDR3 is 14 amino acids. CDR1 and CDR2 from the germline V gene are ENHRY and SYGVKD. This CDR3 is CAISESRGDQPQHF. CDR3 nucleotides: TGTGCCATCAGTGAGTCAAGAGGGGATCAGCCCCAGCATTTT.

CDR3 sequence: CASSFNLMDTGELFF. CDR3 DNA sequence: TGTGCCAGCAGTTTCAATCTAATGGACACCGGGGAGCTGTTTTTT. V gene TRBV28 combines with J gene TRBJ2-2; D is unresolved. The ends were cut back, 3 bases at V and 3 bases at J, with 11 bases in the middle. Germline V CDR1 and CDR2: MDHEN, SYDVKM. The CDR3 runs 15 residues.

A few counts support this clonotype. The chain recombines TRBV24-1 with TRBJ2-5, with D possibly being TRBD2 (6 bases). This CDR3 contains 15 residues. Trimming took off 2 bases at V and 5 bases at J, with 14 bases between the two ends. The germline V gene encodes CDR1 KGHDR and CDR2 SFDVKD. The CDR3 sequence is CATSDYRGKVETQYF. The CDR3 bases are TGTGCCACCAGTGATTATCGGGGGAAGGTTGAGACCCAGTACTTC.

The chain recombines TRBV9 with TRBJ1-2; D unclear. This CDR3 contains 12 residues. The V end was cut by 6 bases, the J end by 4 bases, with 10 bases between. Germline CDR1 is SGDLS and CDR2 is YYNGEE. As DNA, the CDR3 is TGTGCCAGCAACAAGGGCCTCTATGGCTACACCTTC. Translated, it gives CASNKGLYGYTF.

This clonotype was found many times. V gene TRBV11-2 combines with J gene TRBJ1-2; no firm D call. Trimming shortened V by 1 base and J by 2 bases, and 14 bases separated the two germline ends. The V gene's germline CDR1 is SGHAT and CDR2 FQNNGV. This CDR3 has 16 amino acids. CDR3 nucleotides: TGTGCCAGCAGCTTAGGGGTCACCCTCTGGAACTATGGCTACACCTTC. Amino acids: CASSLGVTLWNYGYTF.

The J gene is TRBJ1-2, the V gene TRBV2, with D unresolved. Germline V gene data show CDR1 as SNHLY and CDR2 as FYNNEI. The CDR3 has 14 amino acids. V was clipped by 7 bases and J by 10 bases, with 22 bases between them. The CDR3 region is CASTAQLGNSLYTF. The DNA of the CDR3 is TGTGCCAGCACCGCCCAATTGGGGAACAGCCTCTACACCTTC.

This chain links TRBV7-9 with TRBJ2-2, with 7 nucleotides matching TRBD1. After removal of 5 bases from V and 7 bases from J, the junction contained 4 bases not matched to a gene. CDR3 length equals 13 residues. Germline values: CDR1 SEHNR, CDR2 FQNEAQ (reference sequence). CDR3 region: CASSDGTVGELFF. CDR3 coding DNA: TGTGCCAGCAGCGACGGGACAGTCGGGGAGCTGTTTTTT.

DNA of the CDR3: TGCGCCAGCAGCGACAGGGTCTTCGGTTTCTCACCCCTCCACTTT. It is translated as CASSDRVFGFSPLHF. The chain carries TRBV4-3 and TRBJ1-6; TRBD1 matches 7 bases. The CDR3 contains 15 residues. The junction had 11 bases not matched to a gene; V was cut back by 5 bases and J by 10 bases. CDR1 and CDR2 (germline): LGHNA, YSLEER.

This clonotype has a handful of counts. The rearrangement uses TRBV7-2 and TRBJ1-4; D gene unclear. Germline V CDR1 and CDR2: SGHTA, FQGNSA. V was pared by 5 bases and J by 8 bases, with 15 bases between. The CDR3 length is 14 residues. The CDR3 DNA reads TGTGCCAGCAGCCTGCTCCTGAACACGGAAAAACTGTTTTTT. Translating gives CASSLLLNTEKLFF.

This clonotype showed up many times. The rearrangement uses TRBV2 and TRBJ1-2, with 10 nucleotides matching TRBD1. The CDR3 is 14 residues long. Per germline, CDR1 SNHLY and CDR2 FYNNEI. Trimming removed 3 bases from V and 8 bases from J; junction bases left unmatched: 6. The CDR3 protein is CASSEGQGIGGYTF. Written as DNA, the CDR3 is TGTGCCAGCAGTGAGGGACAGGGGATTGGCGGCTACACCTTC.

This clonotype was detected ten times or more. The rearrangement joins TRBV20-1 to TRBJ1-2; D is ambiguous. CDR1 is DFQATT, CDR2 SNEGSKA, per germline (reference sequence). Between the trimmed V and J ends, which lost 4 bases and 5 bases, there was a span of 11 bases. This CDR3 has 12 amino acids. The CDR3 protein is CSAKGSSYGYTF. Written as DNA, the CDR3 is TGCAGTGCTAAGGGATCAAGTTATGGCTACACCTTC.

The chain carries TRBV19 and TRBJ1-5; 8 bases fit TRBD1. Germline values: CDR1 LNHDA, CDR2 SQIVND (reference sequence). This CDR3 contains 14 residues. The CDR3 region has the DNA TGTGCAGCACAGGGGGGGTATAGCAATCAGCCCCAGCATTTT. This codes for CAAQGGYSNQPQHF. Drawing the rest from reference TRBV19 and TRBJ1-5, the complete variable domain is DGGITQSPKYLFRKEGQNVTLSCEQNLNHDAMYWYRQDPGQGLRLIYYSQIVNDFQKGDIAEGYSVSREKKESFPLTVTSAQKNPTAFYLCAAQGGYSNQPQHFGDGTRLSIL.

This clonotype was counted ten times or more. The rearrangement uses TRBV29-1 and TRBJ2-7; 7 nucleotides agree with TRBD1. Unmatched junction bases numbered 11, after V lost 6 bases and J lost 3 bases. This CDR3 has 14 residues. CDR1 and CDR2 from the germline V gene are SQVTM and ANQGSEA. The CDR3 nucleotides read TGCAGCGTGATAAGACAGGGAGCCGACTACGAGCAGTACTTC. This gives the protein CSVIRQGADYEQYF.

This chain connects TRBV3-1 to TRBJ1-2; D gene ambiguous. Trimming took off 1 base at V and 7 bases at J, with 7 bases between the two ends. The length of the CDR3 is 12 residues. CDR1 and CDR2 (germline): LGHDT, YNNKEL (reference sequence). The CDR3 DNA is TGTGCCAGCAGCCAAGTAGCCGGTGGCTACACCTTC. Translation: CASSQVAGGYTF.

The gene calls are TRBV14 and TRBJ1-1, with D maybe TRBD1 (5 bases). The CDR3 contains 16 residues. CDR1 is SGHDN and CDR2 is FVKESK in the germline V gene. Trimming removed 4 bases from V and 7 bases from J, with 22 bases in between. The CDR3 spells CASSPGPGQAVGEAFF. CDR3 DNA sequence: TGTGCCAGCAGCCCGGGACCAGGGCAGGCCGTCGGTGAAGCTTTCTTT.

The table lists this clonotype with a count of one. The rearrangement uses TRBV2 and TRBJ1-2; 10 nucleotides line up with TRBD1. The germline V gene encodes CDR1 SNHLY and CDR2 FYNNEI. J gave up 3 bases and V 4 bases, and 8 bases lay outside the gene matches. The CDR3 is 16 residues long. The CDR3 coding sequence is TGTGCCAGCAGTGGGGGGACAGGGGTTGGTTACTATGGCTACACCTTC. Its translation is CASSGGTGVGYYGYTF.

The chain's CDR3 is CSVRRGPGGNTIYF. The CDR3, as DNA: TGCAGCGTCCGCAGGGGCCCGGGTGGAAACACCATATATTTT. This chain uses TRBV29-1 with TRBJ1-3; D might be TRBD1 (6 bases). Trimming cost V 6 bases and J 3 bases, with 15 bases left between them. Looked up from germline, CDR1 is SQVTM and CDR2 is ANQGSEA. This CDR3 has 14 residues.

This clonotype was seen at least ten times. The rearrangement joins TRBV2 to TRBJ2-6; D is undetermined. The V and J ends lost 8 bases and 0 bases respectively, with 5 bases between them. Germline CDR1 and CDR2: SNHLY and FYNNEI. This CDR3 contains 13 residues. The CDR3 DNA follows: TGTGCCAGCCGAGTCTCTGGGGCCAACGTCCTGACTTTC. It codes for CASRVSGANVLTF.

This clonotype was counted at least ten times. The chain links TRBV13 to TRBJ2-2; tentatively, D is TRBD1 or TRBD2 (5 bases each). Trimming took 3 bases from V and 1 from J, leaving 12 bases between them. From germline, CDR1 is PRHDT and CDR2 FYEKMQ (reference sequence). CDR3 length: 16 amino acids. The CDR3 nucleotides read TGTGCCAGCAGCTTCTCAGGGACCAGGAACACCGGGGAGCTGTTTTTT. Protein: CASSFSGTRNTGELFF. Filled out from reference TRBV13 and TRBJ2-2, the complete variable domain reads AAGVIQSPRHLIKEKRETATLKCYPIPRHDTVYWYQQGPGQDPQFLISFYEKMQSDKGSIPDRFSAQQFSDYHSELNMSSLELGDSALYFCASSFSGTRNTGELFFGEGSRLTVL.

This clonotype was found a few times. The CDR3 loop reads CACNRGFYNTEAFF. CDR3 sequence (DNA): TGTGCCTGTAACAGGGGGTTCTATAACACTGAAGCTTTCTTT. This chain joins TRBV30 and TRBJ1-1; 8 bases line up with TRBD1. There are 14 residues in the CDR3. V trimming: 6 bases; J trimming: 2 bases; junction bases outside the gene matches: 8. Per the germline V gene, CDR1 is GTSNPN and CDR2 is SVGIG (reference sequence).

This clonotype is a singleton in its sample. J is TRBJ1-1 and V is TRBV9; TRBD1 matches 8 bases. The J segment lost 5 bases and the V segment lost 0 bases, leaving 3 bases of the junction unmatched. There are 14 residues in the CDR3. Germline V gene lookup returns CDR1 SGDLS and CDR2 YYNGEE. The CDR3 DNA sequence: TGTGCCAGCAGCGTAGCTACAGGGGGAACTGAAGCTTTCTTT. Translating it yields CASSVATGGTEAFF. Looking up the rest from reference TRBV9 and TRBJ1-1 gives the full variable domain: DSGVTQTPKHLITATGQRVTLRCSPRSGDLSVYWYQQSLDQGLQFLIQYYNGEERAKGNILERFSAQQFPDLHSELNLSSLELGDSALYFCASSVATGGTEAFFGQGTRLTVV.

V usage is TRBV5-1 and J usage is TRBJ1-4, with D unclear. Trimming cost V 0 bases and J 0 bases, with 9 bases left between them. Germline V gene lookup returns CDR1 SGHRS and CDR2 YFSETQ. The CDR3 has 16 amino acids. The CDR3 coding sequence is TGCGCCAGCAGCTTGGTAGCGGGTGCAACTAATGAAAAACTGTTTTTT. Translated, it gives CASSLVAGATNEKLFF.

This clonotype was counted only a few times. CDR3 amino acids: CASSLLGQLNTEAFF. CDR3 nucleotides: TGCGCCAGCTCCCTCCTCGGACAGTTGAACACTGAAGCTTTCTTT. The genes are TRBV10-2 and TRBJ1-1; D is possibly TRBD1 (6 bases). The V end lost 8 bases, the J end lost 0 bases, and 16 bases lay between the germline ends. Looked up from germline, CDR1 is WSHSY and CDR2 is SAAADI. This CDR3 is 15 amino acids long.

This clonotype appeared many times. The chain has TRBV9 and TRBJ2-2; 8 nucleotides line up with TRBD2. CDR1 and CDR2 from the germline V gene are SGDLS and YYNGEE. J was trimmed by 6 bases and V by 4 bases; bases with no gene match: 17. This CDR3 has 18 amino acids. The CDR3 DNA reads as TGTGCCAGCAGCCCACCCCCGAATAGCGGGATTCGGGCCGGGGAGCTGTTTTTT. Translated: CASSPPPNSGIRAGELFF. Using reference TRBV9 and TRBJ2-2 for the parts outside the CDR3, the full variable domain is DSGVTQTPKHLITATGQRVTLRCSPRSGDLSVYWYQQSLDQGLQFLIQYYNGEERAKGNILERFSAQQFPDLHSELNLSSLELGDSALYFCASSPPPNSGIRAGELFFGEGSRLTVL.